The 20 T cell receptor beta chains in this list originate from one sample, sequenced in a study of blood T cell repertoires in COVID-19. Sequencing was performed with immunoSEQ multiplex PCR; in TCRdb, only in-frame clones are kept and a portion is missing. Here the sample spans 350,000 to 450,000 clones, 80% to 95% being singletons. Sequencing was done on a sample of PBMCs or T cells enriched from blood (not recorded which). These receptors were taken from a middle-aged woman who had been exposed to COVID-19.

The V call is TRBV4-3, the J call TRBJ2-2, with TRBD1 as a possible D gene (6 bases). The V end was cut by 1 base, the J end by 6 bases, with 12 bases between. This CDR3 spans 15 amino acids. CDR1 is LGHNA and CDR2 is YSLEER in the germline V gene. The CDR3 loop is CASSQGARGPGELFF. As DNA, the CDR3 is TGCGCCAGCAGCCAAGGCGCCAGGGGCCCCGGGGAGCTGTTTTTT.

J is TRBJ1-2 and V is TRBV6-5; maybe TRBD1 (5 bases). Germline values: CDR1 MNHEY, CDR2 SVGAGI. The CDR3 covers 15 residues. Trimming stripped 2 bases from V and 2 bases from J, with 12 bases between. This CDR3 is CASSYAETVNYGYTF. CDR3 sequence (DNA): TGTGCCAGCAGTTACGCCGAGACAGTAAACTATGGCTACACCTTC.

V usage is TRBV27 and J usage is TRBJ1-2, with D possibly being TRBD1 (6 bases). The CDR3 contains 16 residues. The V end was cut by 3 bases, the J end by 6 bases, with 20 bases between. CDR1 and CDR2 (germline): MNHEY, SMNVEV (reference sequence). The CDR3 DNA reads TGTGCCAGCAGTTTCTTAGACGGACAGCTAAGCGATGGCTACACCTTC. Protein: CASSFLDGQLSDGYTF.

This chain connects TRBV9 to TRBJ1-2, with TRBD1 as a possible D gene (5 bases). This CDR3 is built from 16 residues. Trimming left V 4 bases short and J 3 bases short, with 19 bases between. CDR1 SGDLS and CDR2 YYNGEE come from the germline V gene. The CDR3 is CASSPIAGGSYYGYTF. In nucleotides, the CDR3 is TGTGCCAGCAGCCCCATAGCCGGGGGGTCTTACTATGGCTACACCTTC.

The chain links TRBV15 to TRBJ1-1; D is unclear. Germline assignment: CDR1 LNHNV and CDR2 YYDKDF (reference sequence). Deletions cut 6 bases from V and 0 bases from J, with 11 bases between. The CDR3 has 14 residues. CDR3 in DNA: TGTGCCACCAGTCTAGGCGGGATGAACACTGAAGCTTTCTTT. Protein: CATSLGGMNTEAFF.

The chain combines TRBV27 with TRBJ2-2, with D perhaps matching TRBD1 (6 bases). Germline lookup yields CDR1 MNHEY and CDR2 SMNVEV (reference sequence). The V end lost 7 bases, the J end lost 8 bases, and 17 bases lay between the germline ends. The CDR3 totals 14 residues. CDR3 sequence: CASKTGRARGELFF. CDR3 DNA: TGTGCCAGCAAGACAGGCCGAGCGAGAGGGGAGCTGTTTTTT.

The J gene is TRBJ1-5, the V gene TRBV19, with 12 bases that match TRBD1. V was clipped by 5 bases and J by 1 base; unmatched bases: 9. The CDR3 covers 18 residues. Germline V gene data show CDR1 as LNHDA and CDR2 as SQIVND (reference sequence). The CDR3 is CASSGGTGGSKSNQPQHF. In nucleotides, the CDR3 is TGTGCCAGTAGTGGGGGGACAGGGGGCTCTAAGAGCAATCAGCCCCAGCATTTT.

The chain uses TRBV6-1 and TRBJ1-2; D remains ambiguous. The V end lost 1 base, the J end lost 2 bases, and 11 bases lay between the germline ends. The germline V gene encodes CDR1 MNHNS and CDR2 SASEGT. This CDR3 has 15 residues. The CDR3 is CASSEGTGANYGYTF. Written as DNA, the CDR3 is TGTGCCAGCAGTGAAGGTACCGGTGCAAACTATGGCTACACCTTC.

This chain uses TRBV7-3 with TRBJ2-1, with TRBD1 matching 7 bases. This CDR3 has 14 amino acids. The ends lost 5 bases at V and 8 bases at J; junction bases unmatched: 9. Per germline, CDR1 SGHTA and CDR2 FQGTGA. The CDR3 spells CASSAETGRDEQFF. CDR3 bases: TGTGCCAGCAGCGCGGAGACAGGGCGCGATGAGCAGTTCTTC.

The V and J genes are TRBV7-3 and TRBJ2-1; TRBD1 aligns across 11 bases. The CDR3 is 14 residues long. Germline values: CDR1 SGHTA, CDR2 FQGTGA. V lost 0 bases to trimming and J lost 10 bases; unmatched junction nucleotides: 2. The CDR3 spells CASSLTRTGGEQFF. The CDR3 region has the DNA TGTGCCAGCAGCTTAACTAGGACAGGGGGCGAGCAGTTCTTC.

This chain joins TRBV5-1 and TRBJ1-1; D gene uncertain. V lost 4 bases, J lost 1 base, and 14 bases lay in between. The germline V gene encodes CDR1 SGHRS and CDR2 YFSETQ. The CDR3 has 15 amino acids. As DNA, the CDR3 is TGCGCCAGCAGCAGACTGGAGGGTCCGAACACTGAAGCTTTCTTT. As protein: CASSRLEGPNTEAFF. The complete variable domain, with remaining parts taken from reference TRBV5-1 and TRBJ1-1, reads KAGVTQTPRYLIKTRGQQVTLSCSPISGHRSVSWYQQTPGQGLQFLFEYFSETQRNKGNFPGRFSGRQFSNSRSEMNVSTLELGDSALYLCASSRLEGPNTEAFFGQGTRLTVV.

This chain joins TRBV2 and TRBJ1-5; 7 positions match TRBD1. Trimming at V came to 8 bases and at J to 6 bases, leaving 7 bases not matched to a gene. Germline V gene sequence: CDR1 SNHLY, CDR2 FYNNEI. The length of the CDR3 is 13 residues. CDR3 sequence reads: CASLDRASQPQHF. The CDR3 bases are TGTGCCAGCCTCGACAGGGCCAGTCAGCCCCAGCATTTT.

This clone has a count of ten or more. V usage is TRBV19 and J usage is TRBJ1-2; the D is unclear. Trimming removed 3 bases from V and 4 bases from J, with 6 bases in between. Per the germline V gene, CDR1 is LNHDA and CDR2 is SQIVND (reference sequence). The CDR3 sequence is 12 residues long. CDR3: CASSMPVYGYTF. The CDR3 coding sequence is TGTGCCAGTAGTATGCCAGTCTATGGCTACACCTTC.

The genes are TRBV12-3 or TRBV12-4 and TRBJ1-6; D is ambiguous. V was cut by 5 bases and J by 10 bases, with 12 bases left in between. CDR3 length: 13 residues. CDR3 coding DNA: TGTGCCAGCAGTCCCGCGGGAGGATCACCCCTCCACTTT. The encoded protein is CASSPAGGSPLHF.

The DNA of the CDR3 is TGTGCCAGCAGCAAAGAAGTACCGGGGTACGAGCAGTACTTC. Its translation: CASSKEVPGYEQYF. V usage is TRBV21-1 and J usage is TRBJ2-7; the D call TRBD2 from the table was never checked on the DNA. TRBV21-1 is labeled a pseudogene. The CDR3 runs to 14 residues.

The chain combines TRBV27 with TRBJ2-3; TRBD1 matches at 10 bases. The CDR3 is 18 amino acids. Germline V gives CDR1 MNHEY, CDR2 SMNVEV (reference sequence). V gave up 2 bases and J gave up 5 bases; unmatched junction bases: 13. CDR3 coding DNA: TGTGCCAGCAGTTTAACCCCCTCTAGACAGGGGGCGGGAGATACGCAGTATTTT. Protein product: CASSLTPSRQGAGDTQYF.

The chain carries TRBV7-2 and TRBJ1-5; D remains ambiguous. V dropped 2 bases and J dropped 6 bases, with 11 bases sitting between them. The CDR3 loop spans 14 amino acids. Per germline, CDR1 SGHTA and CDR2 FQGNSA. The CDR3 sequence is CASSLFEGGQPQHF. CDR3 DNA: TGTGCCAGCAGCTTATTTGAGGGAGGTCAGCCCCAGCATTTT. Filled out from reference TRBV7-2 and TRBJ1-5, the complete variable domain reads GAGVSQSPSNKVTEKGKDVELRCDPISGHTALYWYRQSLGQGLEFLIYFQGNSAPDKSGLPSDRFSAERTGGSVSTLTIQRTQQEDSAVYLCASSLFEGGQPQHFGDGTRLSIL.

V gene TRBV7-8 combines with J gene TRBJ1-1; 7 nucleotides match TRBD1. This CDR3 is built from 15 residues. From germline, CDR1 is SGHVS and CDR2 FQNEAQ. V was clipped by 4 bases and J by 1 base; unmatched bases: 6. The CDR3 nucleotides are TGTGCCAGCAGCTCTCGACAGGGCACGAACACTGAAGCTTTCTTT. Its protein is CASSSRQGTNTEAFF.

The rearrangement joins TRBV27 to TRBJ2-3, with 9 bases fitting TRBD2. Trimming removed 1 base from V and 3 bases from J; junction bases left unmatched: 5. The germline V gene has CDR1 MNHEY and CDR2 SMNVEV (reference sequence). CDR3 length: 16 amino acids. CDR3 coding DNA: TGTGCCAGCAGTTTATTTGGCGGGGGGGCGACAGATACGCAGTATTTT. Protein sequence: CASSLFGGGATDTQYF.

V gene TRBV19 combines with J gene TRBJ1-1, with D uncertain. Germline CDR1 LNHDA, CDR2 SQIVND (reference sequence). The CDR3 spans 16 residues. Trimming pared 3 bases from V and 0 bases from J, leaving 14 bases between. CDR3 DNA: TGTGCCAGTAGTATCAAAGGGAGCTTCATGAACACTGAAGCTTTCTTT. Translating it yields CASSIKGSFMNTEAFF. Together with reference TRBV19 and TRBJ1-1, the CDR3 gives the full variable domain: DGGITQSPKYLFRKEGQNVTLSCEQNLNHDAMYWYRQDPGQGLRLIYYSQIVNDFQKGDIAEGYSVSREKKESFPLTVTSAQKNPTAFYLCASSIKGSFMNTEAFFGQGTRLTVV.